One and the same sample provided the 15 T cell receptor beta chains below, sequenced in a study of T cells in women clearing cervical HPV infection. TCRdb's copy holds only in-frame clones and misses some; the assay was immunoSEQ multiplex PCR. The sample features about 48,000 clones, with 1.5% to 2% in its top ten. The sample was blood buffy coat. Receptors were obtained from a woman between 18 and 75 years old with a cervical HPV16 infection that either progressed to CIN3+ or cleared (not recorded which).

Comment on this clone: The observed sequence ends 3 residues before the CDR3 terminus, with the missing tail filled in from the germline J gene. This chain links TRBV30 with TRBJ2-3, with 7 bases aligning to TRBD1. Germline values: CDR1 GTSNPN, CDR2 SVGIG (reference sequence). This CDR3 is 11 amino acids long. The V and J ends lost 8 bases and 7 bases, in that order; junction bases with no gene match: 6. The covered CDR3 bases are TGTGCCGAACTCAGGGGGAATACG. Translating gives CAELRGNT. The whole CDR3 protein is CAELRGNTQYF.

Remarks on this clone: The CDR3 end is not reached by the read, which stops 3 residues before it; the germline J gene fills it in. The chain uses TRBV15 and TRBJ2-5; a possible D gene is TRBD2 (5 bases). This CDR3 spans 13 amino acids. The V gene's germline CDR1 is LNHNV and CDR2 YYDKDF (reference sequence). The V and J ends lost 1 base and 5 bases respectively, with 8 bases between them. CDR3 loop: CATSRGGLETQYF. Incomplete CDR3 DNA: TGTGCCACCAGCAGAGGAGGGCTGGAGACC.

Comments on this clone: With the read ending 3 residues before the CDR3 end, the germline J gene is used to fill in that end. The genes are TRBV5-4 and TRBJ1-1; unclear D gene. Germline values: CDR1 SGHNT, CDR2 YYREEE (reference sequence). This CDR3 contains 14 residues. Trimming shortened V by 2 bases and J by 0 bases, and 8 bases separated the two germline ends. The covered CDR3 bases are TGTGCCAGCAGCTTACAGACCGTGAACACTGAA. As protein: CASSLQTVNTE. From start to end, the CDR3 is CASSLQTVNTEAFF. Filled out from reference TRBV5-4 and TRBJ1-1, the complete variable domain reads ETGVTQSPTHLIKTRGQQVTLRCSSQSGHNTVSWYQQALGQGPQFIFQYYREEENGRGNFPPRFSGLQFPNYSSELNVNALELDDSALYLCASSLQTVNTEAFFGQGTRLTVV.

The part of the CDR3 DNA that was read is TGTGCTAGTGGTTCCTACCCTCCCCTCTACGAG. It codes for CASGSYPPLYE. In full, the CDR3 reads CASGSYPPLYEQYF. The rearrangement links TRBV12-5 to TRBJ2-7; no definite D call. The read gets to within 3 residues of the CDR3 end, and the germline J gene fills in the rest. CDR1 is LGHNT and CDR2 is FRNRAP in the germline V gene. Trimming shortened V by 4 bases and J by 3 bases, and 13 bases separated the two germline ends. The CDR3 runs 14 residues.

The covered CDR3 bases are TGTGCCAGCAGAGGGACAGGGGGCGGCCCTTTTTCACCC. Protein product: CASRGTGGGPFSP. The entire CDR3 protein reads CASRGTGGGPFSPLHF. This chain joins TRBV2 and TRBJ1-6; the match to TRBD1 covers 12 bases. The CDR3 end is not reached by the read, which stops 3 residues before it; the germline J gene fills it in. The ends lost 6 bases at V and 9 bases at J; junction bases unmatched: 9. Germline V gene lookup returns CDR1 SNHLY and CDR2 FYNNEI. CDR3 length: 16 amino acids. Full variable domain (rest looked up from reference TRBV2 and TRBJ1-6): EPEVTQTPSHQVTQMGQEVILRCVPISNHLYFYWYRQILGQKVEFLVSFYNNEISEKSEIFDDQFSVERPDGSNFTLKIRSTKLEDSAMYFCASRGTGGGPFSPLHFGNGTRLTVT.

Regarding this clone: The read ends 3 residues shy of where the CDR3 ends; the end is completed using the germline J gene. The chain joins TRBV5-4 to TRBJ2-3, with TRBD2 identical over 13 bases. The CDR3 is made up of 16 amino acids. V lost 2 bases to trimming and J lost 4 bases; unmatched junction nucleotides: 4. Germline V lookup: CDR1 SGHNT, CDR2 YYREEE (reference sequence). CDR3 bases read: TGTGCCAGCAGCTTCGGACTAGCGGGAGCGCCAGATACG. Protein: CASSFGLAGAPDT. In full, the CDR3 reads CASSFGLAGAPDTQYF.

Details on this clone: The read finishes 3 residues shy of the CDR3 end, and the germline J gene is used to complete it. The chain recombines TRBV6-2 or TRBV6-3 with TRBJ1-5, with a tentative D call TRBD1 (5 bases). Germline assignment: CDR1 MNHEY and CDR2 SVGEGT. The CDR3 is 15 residues long. The ends were cut back, 5 bases at V and 3 bases at J, with 14 bases in the middle. CDR3 DNA, as far as it was read: TGTGCCAGCAGTCACGACACGGGACTCAATCAGCCC. It is translated as CASSHDTGLNQP. The complete CDR3 protein is CASSHDTGLNQPQHF.

For this clone: Read data end 3 residues before the CDR3 end; the end is taken from the germline J gene. J is TRBJ1-4 and V is TRBV5-1; TRBD1 agrees at 8 bases. V dropped 4 bases and J dropped 3; count of bases not matched to a gene: 5. The CDR3 consists of 15 residues. CDR1 is SGHRS, CDR2 YFSETQ, per germline. CDR3 amino acids: CASSPGTGPNEKLFF. The sequenced part of the CDR3 DNA is TGCGCCAGCAGCCCCGGGACAGGCCCTAATGAAAAA. The full variable domain, completed using reference TRBV5-1 and TRBJ1-4, is KAGVTQTPRYLIKTRGQQVTLSCSPISGHRSVSWYQQTPGQGLQFLFEYFSETQRNKGNFPGRFSGRQFSNSRSEMNVSTLELGDSALYLCASSPGTGPNEKLFFGSGTQLSVL.

Turning to this clone: From the germline J gene comes the end of the CDR3, since the read stops 3 residues before it. The V call is TRBV6-2 or TRBV6-3, the J call TRBJ1-1, with D unresolved. There are 14 residues in the CDR3. V dropped 10 bases and J dropped 4 bases, with 19 bases sitting between them. Germline CDR1 is MNHEY and CDR2 is SVGEGT. CDR3 protein: CAIRQVSELTEAFF. The CDR3 bases that were read are TGTGCCATTCGGCAGGTTTCGGAACTCACTGAA.

Comments on this clone: Germline and junction disagree at one end, which may indicate a read error. The observed sequence ends 3 residues before the CDR3 terminus, with the missing tail filled in from the germline J gene. The rearrangement joins TRBV4-2 to TRBJ1-6; tentative D call: TRBD1 (5 bases). The germline gives CDR1 LGHNA, CDR2 YNFKEQ. This CDR3 is 15 amino acids long. The sequenced part of the CDR3 DNA is TGCGCCAGCAGCCACTCCGGGGGACTGGGTTCACCC. Protein product: CASSHSGGLGSP. The CDR3 as a whole reads CASSHSGGLGSPLHF.

For this clone: Read sequence stops 3 residues before the CDR3 end, and the germline J gene provides the missing end. This sequence joins TRBV29-1 and TRBJ2-2; D gene ambiguous. The CDR3 runs to 14 residues. The V gene lost 4 bases and the J gene lost 0 bases, with 9 bases spanning the gap. Germline CDR1 SQVTM, CDR2 ANQGSEA. CDR3 amino acids: CSVGQNANTGELFF. CDR3 DNA, as far as it was read: TGCAGCGTTGGTCAGAACGCGAACACCGGGGAG.

CDR3 DNA (partial): TGTGCCTGGAGTGTCGGGAACAGGGGGCTCGCCAAAAACATT. Protein: CAWSVGNRGLAKNI. The full-length CDR3 reads as CAWSVGNRGLAKNIQYF. The chain links TRBV30 to TRBJ2-4, with TRBD1 matching over 9 bases. The read is 3 residues too short to cover the CDR3 end, so that end is filled in from the germline J gene. V lost 0 bases, J lost 1 base, and 7 bases stayed unmatched. The CDR3 contains 17 residues. The germline gives CDR1 GTSNPN, CDR2 SVGIG (reference sequence).

Details on this clone: The observed sequence ends 3 residues before the CDR3 terminus, with the missing tail filled in from the germline J gene. The chain has TRBV5-1 and TRBJ2-1, with 16 positions matching TRBD2. V shed 4 bases and J 9 bases; nucleotides not matched to a gene: 4. Per germline, CDR1 SGHRS and CDR2 YFSETQ. This CDR3 is 15 amino acids long. The CDR3 sequence is CASSTGLAGGSEQFF. CDR3 DNA, as far as it was read: TGCGCCAGCAGCACGGGACTAGCGGGAGGGAGTGAG.

As to this clone: The CDR3 end lies 3 residues beyond the end of the read and is filled in from the germline J gene. The chain employs TRBV6-1 and TRBJ2-2, with 7 positions matching TRBD1. CDR1 is MNHNS and CDR2 is SASEGT in the germline V gene. V was pared by 4 bases and J by 7 bases, with 6 bases of the junction left unmatched. The CDR3 spans 14 residues. The CDR3 sequence: CASSVNRGNGELFF. The sequenced part of the CDR3 DNA is TGTGCCAGCAGTGTAAACAGGGGTAACGGGGAG.

Concerning this clone: The CDR3 end is not reached by the read, which stops 3 residues before it; the germline J gene fills it in. The chain carries TRBV7-9 and TRBJ2-1; D remains unclear. The CDR3 is made up of 14 amino acids. Germline CDR1 and CDR2: SEHNR and FQNEAQ (reference sequence). The germline V and J ends were trimmed by 1 base and 3 bases, with 7 bases remaining between them. The sequenced CDR3 bases are TGTGCCAGCAGCTTAGAGTACGGCTACAATGAG. It yields the protein CASSLEYGYNE. The CDR3 reads in full as CASSLEYGYNEQFF.